This T cell receptor (beta chain) originates from a study of PD-L1 blockade in urothelial cancer. Spiked synthetic TCR analogs estimated absolute template abundance per PCR. Only in-frame clones appear in the TCRdb table, and some are missing; sequencing was by immunoSEQ multiplex PCR. In the table there are about 95,000 clones, about nine tenths of which are singletons. Time point meaning: pretreatment peripheral blood. All patients carried locally advanced or metastatic urothelial carcinoma. Sample numbers ranged from 1 to 8 per patient, encompassing pretreatment and on-treatment collections. V was shortened by 0 bases and J by 4 bases, with 12 bases between the two germline ends. The CDR3 contains 16 residues. Germline V gene lookup returns CDR1 SEHNR and CDR2 FQNEAQ (reference sequence). Comments on this clone: What it binds is not known.

Findings of the study overall: Clones that were tumor-associated expanded more in the blood of durable-benefit patients at 3 weeks.

The receptor was derived from a man in his 60s with urothelial cancer. This sample comprised PBMCs, obtained around atezolizumab (anti-PD-L1) treatment. V usage is TRBV7-9 and J usage is TRBJ2-2; perhaps TRBD2 as D (6 bases). The CDR3 DNA reads as TGTGCCAGCAGCTTAGCGGGGGGAAGTGTCACCGGGGAGCTGTTTTTT. Protein: CASSLAGGSVTGELFF. Full variable domain (outside the CDR3, taken from reference TRBV7-9 and TRBJ2-2): DTGVSQNPRHKITKRGQNVTFRCDPISEHNRLYWYRQTLGQGPEFLTYFQNEAQLEKSRLLSDRFSAERPKGSFSTLEIQRTEQGDSAMYLCASSLAGGSVTGELFFGEGSRLTVL.